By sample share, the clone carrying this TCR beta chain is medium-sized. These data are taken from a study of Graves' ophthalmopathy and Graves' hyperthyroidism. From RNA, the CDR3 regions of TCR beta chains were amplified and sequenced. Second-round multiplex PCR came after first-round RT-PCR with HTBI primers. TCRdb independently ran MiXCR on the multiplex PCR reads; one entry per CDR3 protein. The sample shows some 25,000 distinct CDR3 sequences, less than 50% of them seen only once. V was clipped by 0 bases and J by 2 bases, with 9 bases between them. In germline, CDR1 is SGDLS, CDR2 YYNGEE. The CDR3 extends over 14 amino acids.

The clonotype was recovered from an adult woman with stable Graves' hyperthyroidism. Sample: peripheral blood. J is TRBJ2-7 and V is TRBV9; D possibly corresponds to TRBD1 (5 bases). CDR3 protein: CASSVEGSAYEQYF. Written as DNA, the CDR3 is TGTGCCAGCAGCGTAGAGGGGTCAGCCTACGAGCAGTACTTC.